Listed below are T cell receptor beta chains from one sample, sequenced in a study of early T cells in non-severe SARS-CoV-2 infection. MiXCR, applied by TCRdb to the 5' RACE reads, yields one record per CDR3 protein. The sample lists about 23,000 distinct CDR3 sequences; 5.3% were seen once. Sequencing was performed on whole blood. The receptor set was obtained from an adult who was a healthcare worker with PCR-confirmed SARS-CoV-2 infection or an uninfected control (not recorded which). CDR3s include the opening cysteine and the closing phenylalanine or tryptophan. A D gene is named only where the DNA matches it firmly. Expanded clones get a size class; other rows say once, few or many, or leave the size out.

V gene	D gene	J gene	clone size	CDR3 DNA	CDR3 protein
TRBV28	NA	TRBJ2-7	few	TGTGCCAGCAGTTTAGGGACCCCCTACGAGCAGTACTTC	CASSLGTPYEQYF
TRBV20-1	NA	TRBJ2-5	many	TGCAGTGCTAGTCTCGCGGGACAGCCAGAGACCCAGTACTTC	CSASLAGQPETQYF
TRBV11-3	TRBD1	TRBJ2-5	many	TGTGCCAGCAGCTCAAGACAGGGGGACCAAGAGACCCAGTACTTC	CASSSRQGDQETQYF
TRBV20-1	TRBD2	TRBJ2-5	many	TGCAGTGCTAGACCCATTAGCGGGAGGGGAGAGACCCAGTACTTC	CSARPISGRGETQYF
TRBV20-1	NA	TRBJ2-1	medium-sized	TGCAGTGCTAGAGATCTAAGCGGCCAAAACAATGAGCAGTTCTTC	CSARDLSGQNNEQFF
TRBV6-1	TRBD1	TRBJ2-3	NA	TGTGCCAGCAGGGATGGACAGGGTCTCACAGATACGCAGTATTTT	CASRDGQGLTDTQYF
TRBV7-3	TRBD2	TRBJ2-5	NA	TGTGCCAGCAGCATTCTAGCGGGAGGGGGATTAGAGACCCAGTACTTC	CASSILAGGGLETQYF
TRBV3-1	NA	TRBJ2-3	many	TGTGCCAGCAGCCAAGATCCCGACTATGGCACAGATACGCAGTATTTT	CASSQDPDYGTDTQYF
TRBV7-3	TRBD1	TRBJ2-2	many	TGTGCCAGCAGCTTAATGCCCCGGACAGGGGATCGAACCGGGGAGCTGTTTTTT	CASSLMPRTGDRTGELFF
TRBV28	NA	TRBJ2-6	many	TGTGCCAGCAGTCCCCTTTTGGACAACTCTGGGGCCAACGTCCTGACTTTC	CASSPLLDNSGANVLTF
TRBV5-4	TRBD1	TRBJ2-1	many	TGTGCCAGCAGCTTGGCCGGACAGGGGTACAATGAGCAGTTCTTC	CASSLAGQGYNEQFF
TRBV9	NA	TRBJ2-1	many	TGTGCCAGCAGCGTAGTGGGTGAAACCTACAATGAGCAGTTCTTC	CASSVVGETYNEQFF
TRBV20-1	TRBD2	TRBJ2-3	many	TGCAGTGCTCCGACTAGCGGGAGGGCCGGGAGAACAGATACGCAGTATTTT	CSAPTSGRAGRTDTQYF
TRBV4-3	NA	TRBJ2-1	NA	TGCGCCAGTTCACTCGTACGGGGAGGAACGTACAATGAGCAGTTCTTC	CASSLVRGGTYNEQFF
TRBV2	NA	TRBJ1-1	NA	TGTGCCAGCCGACAGCCCGGGTTGAACACTGAAGCTTTCTTT	CASRQPGLNTEAFF
TRBV11-2	TRBD2	TRBJ2-7	many	TGTGCCAGCAGCCTCCGGACTAGCGGGAGCCTTCTAGGCGAGCAGTACTTC	CASSLRTSGSLLGEQYF
TRBV7-6	NA	TRBJ2-1	many	TGTGCCAGTTCGCCAGGGCCCAATGAGCAGTTCTTC	CASSPGPNEQFF
TRBV24-1	NA	TRBJ2-1	NA	TGTGCCACCAGTTCAGTTTGGGGTGATTCGCTATCGTCGCACAATGAGCAGTTCTTC	CATSSVWGDSLSSHNEQFF
TRBV20-1	NA	TRBJ1-2	few	TGCAGTGCTAGAGCGGGGTCAGGGACTAACTATGGCTACACCTTC	CSARAGSGTNYGYTF
TRBV29-1	TRBD2	TRBJ2-3	many	TGCAGCGTTGGGTTAGTCGAGACTAGCAGCACAGATACGCAGTATTTT	CSVGLVETSSTDTQYF
TRBV29-1	NA	TRBJ2-7	many	TGCAGCGTTGGTCCAGGCCCCTACGAGCAGTACTTC	CSVGPGPYEQYF
TRBV18	TRBD1	TRBJ2-5	many	TGTGCCAGCTCTCCCTCCCGACAGGGTGGACAAGAGACCCAGTACTTC	CASSPSRQGGQETQYF
TRBV7-9	NA	TRBJ2-2	few	TGTGCCAGCAGCTTATCTACCGGGGAGCTGTTTTTT	CASSLSTGELFF
TRBV7-2	NA	TRBJ1-1	many	TGTGCCAGCAGCTTATCGTGGGGGCAGGTTTCTGAAGCTTTCTTT	CASSLSWGQVSEAFF
TRBV29-1	NA	TRBJ1-3	many	TGCAGCGTTGCTACAGCTGGAAACACCATATATTTT	CSVATAGNTIYF
TRBV2	NA	TRBJ1-4	few	TGTGCCAGCAGTGACCCCCTCGGGTGGGGGGCTTATGAAAAACTGTTTTTT	CASSDPLGWGAYEKLFF
TRBV19	NA	TRBJ2-7	NA	TGTGCCAGTAGTATAGGGACGTACGGCTACGAGCAGTACTTC	CASSIGTYGYEQYF
TRBV5-1	NA	TRBJ2-7	few	TGCGCCAGCAGCTTGGTGCCTGGGTCCTACGAGCAGTACTTC	CASSLVPGSYEQYF
TRBV10-3	NA	TRBJ1-1	many	TGTGCCATCAGTGAAGGGATCACTGAAGCTTTCTTT	CAISEGITEAFF
TRBV29-1	NA	TRBJ2-5	many	TGCAGCGTTGCGGCATTAACCCCCGCGGCAGAGACCCAGTACTTC	CSVAALTPAAETQYF
TRBV11-2	NA	TRBJ2-7	NA	TGTGCCAGCAGCTTAGGGGACACAGGTCGCTACTACGAGCAGTACTTC	CASSLGDTGRYYEQYF
TRBV28	TRBD1	TRBJ2-5	many	TGTGCCAGCAGTTTTCCGCAGGGGGCGAACCAAGAGACCCAGTACTTC	CASSFPQGANQETQYF
TRBV6-5	TRBD2	TRBJ2-4	many	TGTGCCAGCAGTCCCCCGGGGGGGGACATTCAGTACTTC	CASSPPGGDIQYF
TRBV7-9	NA	TRBJ1-1	NA	TGTGCCAGCAGGCCCCCCACTGAAGCTTTCTTT	CASRPPTEAFF
TRBV5-4	TRBD1	TRBJ2-1	many	TGTGCCAGCAGCGGAAGGACAGGGCCGACTTACAATGAGCAGTTCTTC	CASSGRTGPTYNEQFF
TRBV2	TRBD2	TRBJ2-1	many	TGTGCCAGCAGTGTCGGTCGGGAGGGGACCATAATTGACTCCTACAATGAGCAGTTCTTC	CASSVGREGTIIDSYNEQFF